A selection of T cell receptor beta chains follows, all from one sample in a study of cytomegalovirus exposure and HLA in healthy donors. Profiling relied on immunoSEQ multiplex PCR, and the TCRdb table lists in-frame clones only, not all of them. The sample has approximately 230,000 clones, roughly nine tenths seen once; the top ten hold 9.5% to 15%. Sequenced material: PBMCs. The receptors originated from a man aged 18 to 30 in good health and CMV-seropositive. Both conserved end residues are part of each CDR3. A D gene is named only where the DNA matches it firmly. Size values are once, few and many counts, or a class for expanded clones, and some rows have none.

V gene	D gene	J gene	clone size	CDR3 protein	CDR3 DNA
TRBV11-2	-	TRBJ1-1	-	CASSLELARRNTEAFF	TGTGCCAGCAGCTTAGAGTTGGCCAGGAGGAACACTGAAGCTTTCTTT
TRBV5-1	-	TRBJ1-4	-	CASSLGGNEKLFF	TGCGCCAGCAGCTTAGGAGGGAATGAAAAACTGTTTTTT
TRBV27	TRBD1	TRBJ1-5	once	CASSNRGLSQPQHF	TGTGCCAGCAGTAACAGGGGGCTGAGTCAGCCCCAGCATTTT
TRBV5-1	-	TRBJ2-7	-	CASSFGFSYEQYF	TGCGCCAGCAGCTTTGGCTTCTCCTACGAGCAGTACTTC
TRBV29-1	-	TRBJ1-1	-	CSVRRGGDTEAFF	TGCAGCGTCAGGCGCGGTGGGGACACTGAAGCTTTCTTT
TRBV27	TRBD1	TRBJ2-7	-	CASRPNRGLSSYEQYF	TGTGCCAGCAGACCAAACAGGGGGCTAAGCTCCTACGAGCAGTACTTC
TRBV7-2	-	TRBJ2-1	few	CASSFFDSEQFF	TGTGCCAGCAGCTTCTTTGACTCCGAGCAGTTCTTC
TRBV5-1	TRBD2	TRBJ2-7	-	CASSFGGASYEQYF	TGCGCCAGCAGCTTCGGGGGGGCCTCCTACGAGCAGTACTTC
TRBV7-2	TRBD1	TRBJ2-2	-	CASSLVTLPGQGITGELFF	TGTGCCAGCAGCTTAGTCACCCTGCCGGGACAGGGGATCACCGGGGAGCTGTTTTTT
TRBV29-1	TRBD1	TRBJ1-1	-	CSVLTGGTEAFF	TGCAGCGTGCTGACAGGGGGCACTGAAGCTTTCTTT
TRBV5-1	-	TRBJ2-2	once	CASLSPNGELFF	TGCGCCAGCCTTTCCCCCAACGGGGAGCTGTTTTTT
TRBV27	-	TRBJ2-2	-	CASSKPDANTGELFF	TGTGCCAGCAGTAAGCCGGACGCGAACACCGGGGAGCTGTTTTTT
TRBV4-2	TRBD2	TRBJ2-3	-	CASSLNRLAGDTDTQYF	TGTGCCAGCAGCCTAAATCGACTAGCGGGGGACACAGATACGCAGTATTTT
TRBV28	-	TRBJ2-7	-	CASSPSSGQRYEQYF	TGTGCCAGCAGTCCAAGCTCCGGACAGCGCTACGAGCAGTACTTC
TRBV5-1	-	TRBJ1-1	-	CASSGPSNTEAFF	TGCGCCAGCAGTGGACCCTCGAACACTGAAGCTTTCTTT
TRBV29-1	-	TRBJ2-1	few	CSVASSDRYNEQFF	TGCAGCGTTGCGTCGAGCGACAGATACAATGAGCAGTTCTTC
TRBV6-5	TRBD2	TRBJ2-5	-	CASSSVAGFQETQYF	TGTGCCAGCAGTTCTGTAGCGGGGTTCCAAGAGACCCAGTACTTC
TRBV19	-	TRBJ2-3	-	CARPGAGWVEGTDTQYF	TGTGCCAGGCCGGGTGCGGGATGGGTGGAGGGCACAGATACGCAGTATTTT
TRBV5-1	TRBD1	TRBJ2-5	-	CASSPQQGGETQYF	TGCGCCAGCAGCCCCCAACAGGGGGGAGAGACCCAGTACTTC
TRBV27	-	TRBJ1-5	-	CASSLSSSGGNQPQHF	TGTGCCAGCAGTTTAAGTTCTTCGGGGGGGAATCAGCCCCAGCATTTT
TRBV7-2	-	TRBJ2-3	-	CASSSVGADTQYF	TGTGCCAGCAGCTCAGTAGGGGCAGATACGCAGTATTTT
TRBV19	TRBD1	TRBJ2-7	-	CASQPTGGIYEQYF	TGTGCCAGCCAACCGACAGGGGGAATCTACGAGCAGTACTTC
TRBV7-9	-	TRBJ2-4	-	CASSPPVGGRTNIQYF	TGTGCCAGCAGCCCGCCCGTCGGAGGAAGGACAAACATTCAGTACTTC
TRBV11-2	-	TRBJ1-2	-	CASSLDRVNGYTF	TGTGCCAGCAGCTTAGACAGGGTTAATGGCTACACCTTC
TRBV9	TRBD1	TRBJ1-2	-	CASSASGTAYGYTF	TGTGCCAGCAGCGCTTCCGGGACAGCTTATGGCTACACCTTC
TRBV30	-	TRBJ1-2	-	CAWSVTAYGYTF	TGTGCCTGGAGTGTAACAGCCTATGGCTACACCTTC
TRBV27	TRBD2	TRBJ2-1	-	CASSSKPVGTKTGNEQFF	TGTGCCAGCAGTTCGAAACCTGTAGGGACTAAGACGGGCAATGAGCAGTTCTTC
TRBV6-5	-	TRBJ1-1	-	CASRRGAKNTEAFF	TGTGCCAGCAGACGCGGGGCTAAGAACACTGAAGCTTTCTTT
TRBV2	-	TRBJ1-3	-	CASSEVAGRISGNTIYF	TGTGCCAGCAGTGAAGTAGCCGGCCGAATCTCTGGAAACACCATATATTTT